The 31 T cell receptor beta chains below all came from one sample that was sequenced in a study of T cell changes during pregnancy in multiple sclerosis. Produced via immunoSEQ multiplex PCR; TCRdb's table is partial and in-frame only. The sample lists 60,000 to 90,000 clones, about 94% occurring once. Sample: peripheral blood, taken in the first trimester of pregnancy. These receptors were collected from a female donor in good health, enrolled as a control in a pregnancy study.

The CDR3 DNA is TGCGCCAGCAGCTTGGGACAGGGTTCCTACGAGCAGTACTTC. It codes for CASSLGQGSYEQYF. V is TRBV5-1 and J is TRBJ2-5; 7 bases map to TRBD1. The J call may be incorrect, as the DNA end agrees better with TRBJ2-7. Germline CDR1 and CDR2: SGHRS and YFSETQ. The CDR3 runs 14 residues.

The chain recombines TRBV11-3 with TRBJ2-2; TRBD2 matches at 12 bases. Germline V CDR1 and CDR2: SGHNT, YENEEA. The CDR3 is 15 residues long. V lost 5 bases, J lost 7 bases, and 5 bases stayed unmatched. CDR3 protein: CASSRTSGTGGELFF. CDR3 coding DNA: TGTGCCAGCAGCAGGACTAGCGGGACAGGCGGGGAGCTGTTTTTT.

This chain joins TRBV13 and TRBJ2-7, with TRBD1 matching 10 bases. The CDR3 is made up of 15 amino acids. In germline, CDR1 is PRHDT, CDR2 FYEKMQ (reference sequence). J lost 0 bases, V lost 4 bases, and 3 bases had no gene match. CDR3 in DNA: TGTGCCAGCAGCTCGACAGGGGGCTTCTCCTACGAGCAGTACTTC. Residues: CASSSTGGFSYEQYF.

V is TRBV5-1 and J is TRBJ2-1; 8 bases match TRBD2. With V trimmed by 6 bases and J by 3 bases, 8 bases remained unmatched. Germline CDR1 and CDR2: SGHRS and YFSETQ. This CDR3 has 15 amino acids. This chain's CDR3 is CASNGGRSSYNEQFF. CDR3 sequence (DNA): TGCGCCAGCAACGGCGGGAGGTCGAGCTACAATGAGCAGTTCTTC. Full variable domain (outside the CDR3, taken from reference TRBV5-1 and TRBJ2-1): KAGVTQTPRYLIKTRGQQVTLSCSPISGHRSVSWYQQTPGQGLQFLFEYFSETQRNKGNFPGRFSGRQFSNSRSEMNVSTLELGDSALYLCASNGGRSSYNEQFFGPGTRLTVL.

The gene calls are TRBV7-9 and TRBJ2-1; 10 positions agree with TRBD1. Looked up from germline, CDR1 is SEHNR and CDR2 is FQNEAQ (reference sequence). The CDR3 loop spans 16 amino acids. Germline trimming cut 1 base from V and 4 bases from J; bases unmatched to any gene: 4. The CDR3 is CASSLDGDRGYNEQFF. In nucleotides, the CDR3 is TGTGCCAGCAGCTTAGATGGGGACAGGGGATACAATGAGCAGTTCTTC.

CDR3 in DNA: TGTGCCAGCAGTGGGGAAGCGGGAGGCCGCTACAATGAGCAGTTCTTC. It yields the protein CASSGEAGGRYNEQFF. The chain recombines TRBV27 with TRBJ2-1; 9 nucleotides match TRBD2. Looked up from germline, CDR1 is MNHEY and CDR2 is SMNVEV (reference sequence). Losses at the gene ends were 5 bases for V and 3 bases for J; bases not matched to a gene: 8. There are 16 residues in the CDR3.

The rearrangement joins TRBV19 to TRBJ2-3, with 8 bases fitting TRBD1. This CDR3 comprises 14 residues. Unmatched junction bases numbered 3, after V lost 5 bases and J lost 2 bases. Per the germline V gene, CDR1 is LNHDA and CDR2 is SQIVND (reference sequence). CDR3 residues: CASSRTGNTDTQYF. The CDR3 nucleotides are TGTGCCAGTAGTCGGACAGGGAACACAGATACGCAGTATTTT.

The CDR3 bases are TGTGCCAGCAGCCCCGACGTGTTCCGGGGGGGAGATACGCAGTATTTT. Encoded protein: CASSPDVFRGGDTQYF. V usage is TRBV11-2 and J usage is TRBJ2-3; 8 bases agree with TRBD2. The germline gives CDR1 SGHAT, CDR2 FQNNGV. This CDR3 spans 16 amino acids. Unmatched junction bases numbered 12, after V lost 5 bases and J lost 5 bases.

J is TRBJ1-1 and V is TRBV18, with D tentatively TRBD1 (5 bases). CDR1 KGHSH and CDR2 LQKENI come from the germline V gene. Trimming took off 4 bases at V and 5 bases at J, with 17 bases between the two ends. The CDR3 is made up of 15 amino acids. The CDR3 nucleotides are TGTGCCAGCTCACTCCAGCGGGGCGACGGGACTGAAGCTTTCTTT. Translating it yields CASSLQRGDGTEAFF.

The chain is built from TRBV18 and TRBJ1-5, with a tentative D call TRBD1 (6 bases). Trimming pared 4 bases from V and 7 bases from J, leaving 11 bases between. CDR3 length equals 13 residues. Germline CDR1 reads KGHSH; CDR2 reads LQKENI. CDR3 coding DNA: TGTGCCAGCTCACGCGGACAGCAGCAGCCCCAGCATTTT. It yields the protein CASSRGQQQPQHF.

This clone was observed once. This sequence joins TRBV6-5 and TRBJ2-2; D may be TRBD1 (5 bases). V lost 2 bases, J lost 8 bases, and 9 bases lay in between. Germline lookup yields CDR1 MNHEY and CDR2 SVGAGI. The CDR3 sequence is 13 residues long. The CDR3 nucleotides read TGTGCCAGCAGTTACAGGGGAACGGGGGAGCTGTTTTTT. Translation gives CASSYRGTGELFF.

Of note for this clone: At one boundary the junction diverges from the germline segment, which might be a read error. The CDR3 protein is CASRRTGDNWVF. CDR3 DNA sequence: TGTGCCAGCCGACGGACAGGGGATAACTGGGTCTTC. The rearrangement joins TRBV27 to TRBJ2-1, with 9 nucleotides matching TRBD1. Germline values: CDR1 MNHEY, CDR2 SMNVEV (reference sequence). The CDR3 length is 12 residues.

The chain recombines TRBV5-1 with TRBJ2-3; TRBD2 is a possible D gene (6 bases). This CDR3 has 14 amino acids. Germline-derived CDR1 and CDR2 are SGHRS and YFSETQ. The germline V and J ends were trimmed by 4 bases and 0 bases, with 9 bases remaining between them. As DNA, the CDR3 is TGCGCCAGCAGCGCCGGGACTAGCACAGATACGCAGTATTTT. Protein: CASSAGTSTDTQYF.

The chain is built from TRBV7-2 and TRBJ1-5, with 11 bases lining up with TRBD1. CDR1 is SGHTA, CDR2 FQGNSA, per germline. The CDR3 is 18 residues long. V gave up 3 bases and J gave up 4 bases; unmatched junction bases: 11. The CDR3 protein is CASSLDRDRGVGNQPQHF. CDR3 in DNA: TGTGCCAGCAGCTTGGACCGGGACAGGGGGGTAGGGAATCAGCCCCAGCATTTT. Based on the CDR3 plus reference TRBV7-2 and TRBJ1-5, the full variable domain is GAGVSQSPSNKVTEKGKDVELRCDPISGHTALYWYRQSLGQGLEFLIYFQGNSAPDKSGLPSDRFSAERTGGSVSTLTIQRTQQEDSAVYLCASSLDRDRGVGNQPQHFGDGTRLSIL.

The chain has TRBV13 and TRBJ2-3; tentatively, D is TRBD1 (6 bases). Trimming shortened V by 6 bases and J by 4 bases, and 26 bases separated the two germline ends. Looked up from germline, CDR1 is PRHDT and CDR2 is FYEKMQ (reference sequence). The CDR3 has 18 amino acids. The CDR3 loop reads CASSPNNRVGLSSDTQYF. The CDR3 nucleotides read TGTGCCAGCAGTCCGAACAACAGGGTTGGTCTATCCTCAGATACGCAGTATTTT.

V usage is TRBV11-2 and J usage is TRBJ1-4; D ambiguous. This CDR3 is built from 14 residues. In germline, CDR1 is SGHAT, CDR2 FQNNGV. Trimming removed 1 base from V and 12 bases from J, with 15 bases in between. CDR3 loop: CASSLGGGPGELFF. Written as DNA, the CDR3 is TGTGCCAGCAGCTTAGGTGGTGGTCCCGGGGAACTGTTTTTT.

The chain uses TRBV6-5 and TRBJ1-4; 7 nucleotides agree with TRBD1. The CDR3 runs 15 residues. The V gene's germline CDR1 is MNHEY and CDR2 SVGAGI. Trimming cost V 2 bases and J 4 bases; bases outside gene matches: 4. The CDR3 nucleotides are TGTGCCAGCAGTTACGTCTCAGGGGGTAATGAAAAACTGTTTTTT. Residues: CASSYVSGGNEKLFF.

The CDR3: CASSFSLAGGETQYF. CDR3 DNA: TGTGCCAGCAGTTTTAGCCTAGCGGGAGGAGAGACCCAGTACTTC. J is TRBJ2-5 and V is TRBV27; 11 nucleotides line up with TRBD2. This CDR3 has 15 amino acids. Germline CDR1 is MNHEY and CDR2 is SMNVEV (reference sequence). V lost 3 bases, J lost 4 bases, and 4 bases stayed unmatched.

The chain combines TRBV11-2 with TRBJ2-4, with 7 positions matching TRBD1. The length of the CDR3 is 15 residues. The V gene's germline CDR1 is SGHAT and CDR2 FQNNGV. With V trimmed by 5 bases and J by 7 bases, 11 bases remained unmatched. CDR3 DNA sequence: TGTGCCAGCAGCCTAGGACAGGCCGGCGGTAACATTCAGTACTTC. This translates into CASSLGQAGGNIQYF.

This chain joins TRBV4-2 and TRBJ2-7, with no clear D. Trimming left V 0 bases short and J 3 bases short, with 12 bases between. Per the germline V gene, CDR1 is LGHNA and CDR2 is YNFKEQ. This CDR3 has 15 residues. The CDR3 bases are TGTGCCAGCAGCCAAGATGTAGGTAGCCACTACGAGCAGTACTTC. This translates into CASSQDVGSHYEQYF.

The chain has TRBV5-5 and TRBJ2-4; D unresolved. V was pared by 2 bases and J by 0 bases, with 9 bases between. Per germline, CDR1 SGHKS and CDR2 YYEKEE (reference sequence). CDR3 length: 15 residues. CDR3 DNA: TGTGCCAGCAGCTTTACCCAACTAGCCAAAAACATTCAGTACTTC. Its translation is CASSFTQLAKNIQYF.

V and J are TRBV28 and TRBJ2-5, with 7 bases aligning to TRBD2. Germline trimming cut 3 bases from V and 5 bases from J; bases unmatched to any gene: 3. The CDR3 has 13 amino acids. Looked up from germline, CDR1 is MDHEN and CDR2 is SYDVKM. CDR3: CASSLGGMETQYF. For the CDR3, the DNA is TGTGCCAGCAGTTTGGGGGGGATGGAGACCCAGTACTTC. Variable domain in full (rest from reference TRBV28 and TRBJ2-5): DVKVTQSSRYLVKRTGEKVFLECVQDMDHENMFWYRQDPGLGLRLIYFSYDVKMKEKGDIPEGYSVSREKKERFSLILESASTNQTSMYLCASSLGGMETQYFGPGTRLLVL.

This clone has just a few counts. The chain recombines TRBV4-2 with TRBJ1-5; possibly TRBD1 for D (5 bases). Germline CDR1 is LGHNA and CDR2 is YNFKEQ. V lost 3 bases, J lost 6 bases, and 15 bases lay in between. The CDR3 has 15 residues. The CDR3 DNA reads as TGTGCCAGCAGCCAGGGAAGGGGAGGGGCTCAGCCCCAGCATTTT. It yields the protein CASSQGRGGAQPQHF.

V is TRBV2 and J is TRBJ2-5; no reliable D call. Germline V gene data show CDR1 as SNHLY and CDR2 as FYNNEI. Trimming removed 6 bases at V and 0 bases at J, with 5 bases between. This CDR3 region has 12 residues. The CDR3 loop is CASSLYQETQYF. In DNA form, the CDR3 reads TGTGCCAGCAGCCTGTACCAAGAGACCCAGTACTTC. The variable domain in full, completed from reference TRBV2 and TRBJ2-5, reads EPEVTQTPSHQVTQMGQEVILRCVPISNHLYFYWYRQILGQKVEFLVSFYNNEISEKSEIFDDQFSVERPDGSNFTLKIRSTKLEDSAMYFCASSLYQETQYFGPGTRLLVL.

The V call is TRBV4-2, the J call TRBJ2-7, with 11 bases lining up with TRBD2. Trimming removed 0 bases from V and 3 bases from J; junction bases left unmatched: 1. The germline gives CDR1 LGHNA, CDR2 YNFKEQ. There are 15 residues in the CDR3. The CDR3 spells CASSQDTSGSYEQYF. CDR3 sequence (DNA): TGTGCCAGCAGCCAAGATACTAGCGGGAGCTACGAGCAGTACTTC.

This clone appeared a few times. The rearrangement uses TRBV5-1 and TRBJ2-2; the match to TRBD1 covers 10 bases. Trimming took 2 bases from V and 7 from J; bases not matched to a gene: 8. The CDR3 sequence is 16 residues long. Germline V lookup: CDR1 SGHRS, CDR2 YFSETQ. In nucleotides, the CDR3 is TGCGCCAGCAGCTTACGACAGGGGGCCTCGTACGGGGAGCTGTTTTTT. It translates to CASSLRQGASYGELFF. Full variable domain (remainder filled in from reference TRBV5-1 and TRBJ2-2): KAGVTQTPRYLIKTRGQQVTLSCSPISGHRSVSWYQQTPGQGLQFLFEYFSETQRNKGNFPGRFSGRQFSNSRSEMNVSTLELGDSALYLCASSLRQGASYGELFFGEGSRLTVL.

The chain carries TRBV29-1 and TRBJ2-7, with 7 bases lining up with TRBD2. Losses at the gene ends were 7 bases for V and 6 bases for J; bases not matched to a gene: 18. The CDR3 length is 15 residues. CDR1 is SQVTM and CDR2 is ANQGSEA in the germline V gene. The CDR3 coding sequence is TGCAGCGCCGGCGGGGCGGGAGAGCCTCGGGGCGAGCAGTACTTC. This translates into CSAGGAGEPRGEQYF.

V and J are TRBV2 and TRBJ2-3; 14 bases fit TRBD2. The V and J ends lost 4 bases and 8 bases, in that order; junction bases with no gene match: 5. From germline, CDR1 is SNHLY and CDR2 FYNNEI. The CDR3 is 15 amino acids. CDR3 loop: CASSGGLAGVGTQYF. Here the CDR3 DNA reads TGTGCCAGCAGTGGGGGACTAGCGGGAGTGGGTACGCAGTATTTT.

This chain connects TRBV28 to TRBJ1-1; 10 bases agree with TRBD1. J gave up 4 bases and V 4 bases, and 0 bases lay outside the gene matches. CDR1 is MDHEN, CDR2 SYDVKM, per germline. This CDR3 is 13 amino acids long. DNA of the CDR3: TGTGCCAGCAGTTGGACAGGGGGCACTGAAGCTTTCTTT. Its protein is CASSWTGGTEAFF. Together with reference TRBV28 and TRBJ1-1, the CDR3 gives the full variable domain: DVKVTQSSRYLVKRTGEKVFLECVQDMDHENMFWYRQDPGLGLRLIYFSYDVKMKEKGDIPEGYSVSREKKERFSLILESASTNQTSMYLCASSWTGGTEAFFGQGTRLTVV.

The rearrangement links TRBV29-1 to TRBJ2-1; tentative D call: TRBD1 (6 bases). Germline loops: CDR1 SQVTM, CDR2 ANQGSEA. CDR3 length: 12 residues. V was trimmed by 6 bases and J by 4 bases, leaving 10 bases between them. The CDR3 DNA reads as TGCAGCGTAGGACAGCCTTACAATGAGCAGTTCTTC. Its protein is CSVGQPYNEQFF.

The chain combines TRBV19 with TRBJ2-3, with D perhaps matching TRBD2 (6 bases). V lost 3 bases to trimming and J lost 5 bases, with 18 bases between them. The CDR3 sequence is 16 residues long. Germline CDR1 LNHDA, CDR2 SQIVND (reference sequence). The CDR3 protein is CASSILFSGEEDTQYF. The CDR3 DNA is TGTGCCAGTAGTATCCTTTTCTCTGGGGAGGAAGATACGCAGTATTTT.